Detailed here is one T cell receptor beta chain. What it binds is unknown. It was CD45RO-negative cells, positively selected for CCR7, that made up naive CD8 cells, with terminally differentiated effector memory CD45RA+ cells excluded. Every contributor of samples was a Caucasian grown-up residing in Nashville, Tennessee. CDR1 is LNHNV, CDR2 YYDKDF, per germline (reference sequence). The CDR3 length is 16 residues. V lost 0 bases and J 6 bases, leaving 12 bases between the germline ends. Produced via immunoSEQ multiplex PCR; TCRdb's table is partial and in-frame only. The repertoire holds about 2 million clones, with around 96% as singletons. This entry comes from a study of shared clonotypes between healthy human individuals. Study-wide results and caveats: Non-shared clonotypes displayed generation probabilities falling below those of clonotypes present in all four donors.

The chain joins TRBV15 to TRBJ1-6; no clear D gene. The sequenced sample was naive CD8+ T cells sorted from blood. The TCR comes from a man younger than 30 in good health. CDR3 protein: CATSRDPAGPNSPLHF. The CDR3 coding sequence is TGTGCCACCAGCAGAGATCCGGCAGGACCTAATTCACCCCTCCACTTT.